This T cell receptor (beta chain) was obtained from a study of T cell repertoires in ileal Crohn's disease. On the study more broadly: Median disease duration was about 8.5 years; roughly 40% smoked at surgery.

Whole-study results and caveats: Within the first postoperative year, endoscopy came at median approximately 6.9 months. Sorted CD8 T cells held more high-frequency clones than CD4.

This CDR3 has 15 amino acids. The germline V gene has CDR1 SGHKS and CDR2 YYEKEE (reference sequence). Trimming took 1 base from V and 4 from J, leaving 13 bases between them. A note on this clone: Its cognate antigen is unknown.

Repertoires were generated with immunoSEQ multiplex PCR, while TCRdb's copy carries only in-frame clones and drops some. The sample has under 800 clones, just over 90% seen once. Stated time point: neoterminal ileum biopsy at postoperative endoscopy, about 6 months after surgery. Included were adult ileal or ileocolonic Crohn's patients indicated for ileocolonic resection. This receptor was obtained from an adult with Crohn's disease. Sample: ileal tissue. This chain joins TRBV5-5 and TRBJ2-3; TRBD2 is a possible D gene (5 bases). DNA of the CDR3: TGTGCCAGCAGCTTGCATCGGGGAAAGGCAGATACGCAGTATTTT. This gives the protein CASSLHRGKADTQYF.